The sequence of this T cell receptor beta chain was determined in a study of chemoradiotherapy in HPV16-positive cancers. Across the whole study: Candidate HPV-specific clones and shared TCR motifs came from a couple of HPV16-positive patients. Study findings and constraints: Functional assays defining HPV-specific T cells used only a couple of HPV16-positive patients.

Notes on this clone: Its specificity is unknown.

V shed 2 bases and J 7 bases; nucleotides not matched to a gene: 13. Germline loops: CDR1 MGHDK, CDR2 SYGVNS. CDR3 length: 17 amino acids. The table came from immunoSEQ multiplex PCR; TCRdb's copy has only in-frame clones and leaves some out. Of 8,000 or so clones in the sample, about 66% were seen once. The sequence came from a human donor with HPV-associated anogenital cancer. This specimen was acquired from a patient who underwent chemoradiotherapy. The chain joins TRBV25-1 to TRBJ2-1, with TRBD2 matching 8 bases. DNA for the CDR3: TGTGCCAGCAGTGAAACCCGCTATGGCGGGAGGAGGAATGAGCAGTTCTTC. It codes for CASSETRYGGRRNEQFF.